The rows below give T cell receptor beta chains drawn from one sample of a study of radiotherapy plus CTLA-4 blockade in lung cancer. Sequenced by immunoSEQ multiplex PCR; TCRdb stores in-frame clones only, minus some. The sample holds nearly 95,000 clones; around 84% are singletons and the top ten take about 26%. The material sequenced was peripheral blood, taken from a patient treated with radiotherapy plus ipilimumab. The receptors were gathered from a human donor with non-small cell lung cancer that progressed on radiotherapy plus ipilimumab. CDR3s include the opening cysteine and the closing phenylalanine or tryptophan. The D gene is left open where the match is weak. Clone size is given for some rows only: seen once, a few or many times, or a class if the clone is expanded.

d_call	clone_size	v_call	j_call	cdr3_aa	cdr3_nt
-	-	TRBV29-1	TRBJ2-5	CSVEEIFGGTQYF	TGCAGCGTCGAAGAAATTTTCGGTGGGACCCAGTACTTC
-	-	TRBV20-1	TRBJ2-7	CSARRANEQYF	TGCAGTGCTAGGAGGGCCAACGAGCAGTACTTC
TRBD2	-	TRBV9	TRBJ2-1	CASSGTSGTNEQFF	TGTGCCAGCAGCGGGACTAGCGGGACCAATGAGCAGTTCTTC
TRBD2	few	TRBV7-2	TRBJ2-7	CASSYTSGYEQYF	TGTGCCAGCAGCTATACTAGCGGCTACGAGCAGTACTTC
-	-	TRBV12-5	TRBJ2-1	CASNTATWDEQFF	TGTGCTAGTAATACCGCGACCTGGGATGAGCAGTTCTTC
-	-	TRBV7-2	TRBJ1-2	CASSLFTGHDYGYTF	TGTGCCAGCAGCTTATTTACCGGACACGACTATGGCTACACCTTC
TRBD2	few	TRBV7-2	TRBJ2-7	CASSLSVGRADDEQYF	TGTGCCAGCAGCTTATCAGTAGGGAGGGCCGACGACGAGCAGTACTTC
-	-	TRBV19	TRBJ1-1	CASSIQGFISEAFF	TGTGCCAGTAGTATTCAGGGCTTTATATCTGAAGCTTTCTTT
-	-	TRBV2	TRBJ2-1	CASSASHSYNEQFF	TGTGCCAGCAGTGCCTCGCATTCCTACAATGAGCAGTTCTTC
-	few	TRBV7-8	TRBJ2-2	CARPSHTGELFF	TGTGCCAGACCCAGCCACACCGGGGAGCTGTTTTTT
-	-	TRBV7-3	TRBJ2-2	CASSLNIYGDVTGELFF	TGTGCCAGCAGCTTAAATATCTACGGCGACGTCACCGGGGAGCTGTTTTTT
-	once	TRBV5-1	TRBJ2-7	CASSPDIREQYF	TGCGCCAGCAGCCCAGATATCCGCGAGCAGTACTTC
TRBD2	-	TRBV2	TRBJ2-1	CASSEVAGGLDEQFF	TGTGCCAGCAGTGAAGTAGCGGGAGGGCTCGATGAGCAGTTCTTC
-	once	TRBV7-2	TRBJ2-5	CASSLRRDLGETQYF	TGTGCCAGCAGCTTAAGGCGGGACCTGGGAGAGACCCAGTACTTC
TRBD2	-	TRBV4-2	TRBJ2-1	CASSQEASGNSYNEQFF	TGTGCCAGCAGCCAAGAGGCTAGCGGGAACTCCTACAATGAGCAGTTCTTC
-	few	TRBV5-6	TRBJ2-3	CASSLGPESWQYF	TGTGCCAGCAGCTTGGGTCCGGAGTCTTGGCAGTATTTT
-	-	TRBV28	TRBJ1-2	CASSFARTWGYTF	TGTGCCAGCAGTTTTGCAAGGACCTGGGGCTACACCTTC
-	-	TRBV19	TRBJ1-5	CASSIGGRAAQPQHF	TGTGCCAGTAGTATAGGGGGTAGGGCGGCTCAGCCCCAGCATTTT
-	-	TRBV28	TRBJ1-2	CASSWVAVNYGYTF	TGTGCCAGCAGTTGGGTGGCGGTGAACTATGGCTACACCTTC
-	-	TRBV6-5	TRBJ1-5	CASSYSVLSNQPQHF	TGTGCCAGCAGTTACTCTGTGCTTAGCAATCAGCCCCAGCATTTT
-	-	TRBV6-1	TRBJ1-5	CASSADQPQHF	TGTGCCAGCAGTGCAGATCAGCCCCAGCATTTT
TRBD1	-	TRBV7-2	TRBJ1-1	CASSRGDRGFDTEAFF	TGTGCCAGCAGCCGGGGGGACAGGGGATTTGATACTGAAGCTTTCTTT
TRBD2	-	TRBV5-8	TRBJ2-1	CASCYYPTGTSNEQFF	TGTGCCAGTTGCTACTACCCAACCGGGACTAGCAATGAGCAGTTCTTC
-	-	TRBV4-1	TRBJ1-2	CASSQGRSETYGYTF	TGCGCCAGCAGCCAAGGTCGCAGTGAAACCTATGGCTACACCTTC
-	-	TRBV19	TRBJ2-7	CASSTTGSLYGNEQYF	TGTGCCAGTAGTACTACCGGGAGTTTGTATGGTAACGAGCAGTACTTC
-	-	TRBV2	TRBJ2-2	CASSIGAISYTGELFF	TGTGCCAGCAGTATCGGGGCCATTTCTTATACCGGGGAGCTGTTTTTT
-	-	TRBV6-5	TRBJ1-5	CASSYSYYSNQPQHF	TGTGCCAGCAGTTACAGCTACTATAGCAATCAGCCCCAGCATTTT
TRBD2	few	TRBV5-4	TRBJ2-3	CASSLGLAGVADTQYF	TGTGCCAGCAGCCTCGGACTAGCGGGAGTGGCAGATACGCAGTATTTT
TRBD2	-	TRBV5-1	TRBJ2-2	CASSLSLAGNTGELFF	TGCGCCAGCAGCTTGAGCCTAGCGGGGAACACCGGGGAGCTGTTTTTT
TRBD2	-	TRBV28	TRBJ2-1	CASSSKERERVDEQFF	TGTGCCAGCAGTTCGAAGGAGCGGGAGAGGGTCGATGAGCAGTTCTTC
-	-	TRBV7-8	TRBJ2-7	CASSSAVAEQYF	TGTGCCAGCAGCTCCGCCGTTGCAGAGCAGTACTTC
TRBD1	-	TRBV7-9	TRBJ1-2	CASSSRDRYYGYTF	TGTGCCAGCAGCTCCCGGGACAGATACTATGGCTACACCTTC
TRBD1	-	TRBV30	TRBJ1-3	CAWTGQGKGNTIYF	TGTGCCTGGACCGGACAGGGGAAGGGAAACACCATATATTTT
-	-	TRBV5-1	TRBJ2-7	CASSSGAVPSYEQYF	TGCGCCAGCTCGTCGGGGGCCGTACCATCCTACGAGCAGTACTTC
-	-	TRBV5-1	TRBJ2-5	CASSLGAGATQYF	TGCGCCAGCAGCTTGGGGGCCGGGGCCACCCAGTACTTC
TRBD1	-	TRBV18	TRBJ2-2	CASSLVQGANTGELFF	TGTGCCAGCTCACTAGTCCAGGGGGCGAACACCGGGGAGCTGTTTTTT
-	-	TRBV7-3	TRBJ2-1	CASSFGAGYNEQFF	TGTGCCAGCAGCTTCGGTGCGGGCTACAATGAGCAGTTCTTC
TRBD1	-	TRBV19	TRBJ1-2	CASSPEDRFNYGYTF	TGTGCCAGTAGTCCTGAGGACAGGTTTAACTATGGCTACACCTTC
TRBD2	-	TRBV6-1	TRBJ2-7	CASSWGGDSYEQYF	TGTGCCAGCAGTTGGGGGGGGGACTCCTACGAGCAGTACTTC
TRBD2	-	TRBV5-5	TRBJ2-7	CASSLVASGPYEQYF	TGTGCCAGCAGCTTGGTGGCTAGCGGACCCTACGAGCAGTACTTC
-	-	TRBV6-6	TRBJ1-2	CASTGGQGLGYTF	TGTGCCAGCACGGGTGGGCAGGGCCTGGGCTACACCTTC
-	-	TRBV5-4	TRBJ2-6	CASRPEGSGANVLTF	TGTGCCAGCAGGCCGGAGGGGTCTGGGGCCAACGTCCTGACTTTC
-	-	TRBV5-5	TRBJ2-6	CASSLEGSGTGANVLTF	TGTGCCAGCAGCTTGGAAGGGAGTGGCACTGGGGCCAACGTCCTGACTTTC